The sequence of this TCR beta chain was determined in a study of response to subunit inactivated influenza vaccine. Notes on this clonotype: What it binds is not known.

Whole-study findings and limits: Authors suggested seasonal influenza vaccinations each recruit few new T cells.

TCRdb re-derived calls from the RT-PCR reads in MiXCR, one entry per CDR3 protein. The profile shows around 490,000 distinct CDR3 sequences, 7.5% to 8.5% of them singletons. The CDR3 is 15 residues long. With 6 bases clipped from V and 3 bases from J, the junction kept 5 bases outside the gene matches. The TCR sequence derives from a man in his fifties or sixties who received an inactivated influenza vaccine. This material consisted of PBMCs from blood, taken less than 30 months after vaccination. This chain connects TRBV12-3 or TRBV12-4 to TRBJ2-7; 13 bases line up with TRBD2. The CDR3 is CASSGLAGVGYEQYF. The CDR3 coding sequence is TGTGCCAGCAGCGGACTAGCGGGAGTGGGCTACGAGCAGTACTTC.